This is a list of T cell receptor beta chains from one sample in a study of blood T cell repertoires in COVID-19. Some clones are missing from TCRdb's copy, which holds only in-frame ones; the method was immunoSEQ multiplex PCR. The top ten hold approximately 12% of the sample, which has about 280,000 clones, roughly 86% seen once. Sequencing input: peripheral blood. The receptors were sampled from a woman under 40 with COVID-19, enrolled during active disease. The CDR3 runs from the conserved cysteine through the conserved F or W. The order of the fields is clone size, D gene, J gene, V gene, CDR3 DNA, CDR3 protein. D genes are given only for firm matches. Rows give clone size only sometimes, using once, few, many, or a class for an expanded clone.

>-|TRBD1|TRBJ1-2|TRBV18
TGTGCCAGCTCACCGGGGACAGGGGGCTTACTTCATGGCTACACCTTC
CASSPGTGGLLHGYTF
>-|-|TRBJ1-1|TRBV7-8
TGTGCCAGCAGTCTCGGGGGGTCGGTCTTTTCAGCTTTCTTT
CASSLGGSVFSAFF
>-|TRBD1|TRBJ1-1|TRBV6-6
TGTGCCAGCAGTTTAGGACAGGGTGAAGCTTTCTTT
CASSLGQGEAFF
>-|-|TRBJ2-7|TRBV6-5
TGTGCCAGCAGTTACTCAGGGGTATACGAGCAGTACTTC
CASSYSGVYEQYF
>-|-|TRBJ2-1|TRBV27
TGTGCCAGCAGCCCCGGGGGAGATACTAGCTCCTACAATGAGCAGTTCTTC
CASSPGGDTSSYNEQFF
>-|-|TRBJ1-1|TRBV5-1
TGCGCCAGCAGCTTGGAGCCCGCCCGGCGAGGCACTGAAGCTTTCTTT
CASSLEPARRGTEAFF
>-|TRBD1|TRBJ1-1|TRBV27
TGTGCCAGCAGTTCGACAGGGGGCGCAAATGCAGCTTTCTTT
CASSSTGGANAAFF
>-|-|TRBJ2-1|TRBV5-1
TGCGCCAGCGCCACGGGAAACAACAATGAGCAGTTCTTC
CASATGNNNEQFF
>-|-|TRBJ1-4|TRBV2
TGTGCCAGCGGTAAGGAGGGTATCGTGCGAGAAAAACTGTTTTTT
CASGKEGIVREKLFF
>-|TRBD2|TRBJ2-7|TRBV4-1
TGCGCCAGCAGCCAAGTCCCTAGCGGGATCAACGAGCAGTACTTC
CASSQVPSGINEQYF
>-|-|TRBJ2-2|TRBV21-1
TGTGCCAGCAGCAAGAGAGGGACAGTGAACACCGGGGAGCTGTTTTTT
CASSKRGTVNTGELFF
>once|-|TRBJ2-1|TRBV19
TGTGCCAGTAGCCCACGGAGACGCCCTCCTAGTTCCCCTGAGTTCTTC
CASSPRRRPPSSPEFF
>-|-|TRBJ2-7|TRBV10-3
TGTGCCATCAGTTGGGACATTGGAAAACCCTACGAGCAGTACTTC
CAISWDIGKPYEQYF
>once|-|TRBJ1-1|TRBV3-1/TRBV3-2
TGTGCCAGCAGCCAAGACAGGGCTAACACTGAAGCTTTCTTT
CASSQDRANTEAFF
>-|-|TRBJ2-3|TRBV24-1
TGTGCCACCAGTGACTCCTTGGGGAGCAGCACAGATACGCAGTATTTT
CATSDSLGSSTDTQYF
>-|-|TRBJ2-4|TRBV27
TGTGCCAGCAGTTTAAGAGGCATAAGAGGAGACATTCAGTACTTC
CASSLRGIRGDIQYF
>-|TRBD1|TRBJ1-4|TRBV7-8
TGTGCCAGCAGCTTAGGACTAGGGGGCGCGGTGTTTTTT
CASSLGLGGAVFF
>-|-|TRBJ1-2|TRBV5-1
TGCGCCAGCAGACCTCCCTCGACAGCCGGCTATGGCTACACCTTC
CASRPPSTAGYGYTF
>-|-|TRBJ2-2|TRBV19
TGTGCCAGTAGTATTTCTGGGGAGCTGTTTTTT
CASSISGELFF
>-|-|TRBJ2-7|TRBV7-8
TGTGCCAGCAGCTTTGAGGCAGTCAGCTCCTACGAGCAGTACTTC
CASSFEAVSSYEQYF
>-|-|TRBJ2-3|TRBV5-5
TGTGCCAGCAGCTTCGTGACTCACACAGATACGCAGTATTTT
CASSFVTHTDTQYF
>-|TRBD1|TRBJ2-2|TRBV2
TGTGCCAGCGAGAGACAGGGGGACGGGGAGCTGTTTTTT
CASERQGDGELFF
>-|TRBD1|TRBJ2-5|TRBV5-1
TGCGCCAGCAGCCGCCGCCAAGACAGGGCGGAGACCCAGTACTTC
CASSRRQDRAETQYF
>-|-|TRBJ2-7|TRBV7-8
TGTGCCAGCAGCTTAGCTGGTCAGGCTGGCTCCTACGAGCAGTACTTC
CASSLAGQAGSYEQYF
>-|TRBD1|TRBJ1-6|TRBV28
TGTGCCAGCCTCCCCGGGACAGGGTCCAGCTCACCCCTCCACTTT
CASLPGTGSSSPLHF
>-|-|TRBJ2-1|TRBV27
TGTGCCAGCAGTTTACTGTTCGGGGGTAGTTCGTTCTTC
CASSLLFGGSSFF
>-|TRBD2|TRBJ2-3|TRBV5-6
TGTGCCAGCAGCTTGCTAGGACTAGCGGGGGGGCCCACAGATACGCAGTATTTT
CASSLLGLAGGPTDTQYF
>-|TRBD1|TRBJ2-7|TRBV5-1
TGCGCCAGCAGCTCGGACAGGGTACCCTACGAGCAGTACTTC
CASSSDRVPYEQYF
>-|-|TRBJ1-2|TRBV11-2
TGTGCCAGCAGCTTAGATTCAGGGCCCTATGGCTACACCTTC
CASSLDSGPYGYTF
>-|-|TRBJ1-2|TRBV19
TGTGCCAGCCACAGTTTACCGGGAAGGTGGGTAGCTAACTATGGCTACACCTTC
CASHSLPGRWVANYGYTF
>-|-|TRBJ2-1|TRBV14
TGTGCCAGCAGCCCGCCGGGACACCCTCGTGAGCAGTTCTTC
CASSPPGHPREQFF
>few|TRBD1|TRBJ1-1|TRBV2
TGTGCCAGCAGTGAAGCCGGGACAGGGGGGACTGAAGCTTTCTTT
CASSEAGTGGTEAFF
>-|-|TRBJ2-5|TRBV29-1
TGCAGCGTTGAAGGGTCGGGGTGGCAGGAGACCCAGTACTTC
CSVEGSGWQETQYF
>-|TRBD2|TRBJ2-1|TRBV7-9
TGTGCCAGCAGCTTAGGAAGCGGGGGTAGCTCCTACAATGAGCAGTTCTTC
CASSLGSGGSSYNEQFF
>-|TRBD1|TRBJ2-7|TRBV7-9
TGTGCCAGCAGCCCCCGGGACAGGGCCACCTCCTACGAGCAGTACTTC
CASSPRDRATSYEQYF
>once|-|TRBJ1-2|TRBV5-5
TGTGCCAGCAGCTTGCGTGCAGGGGCGAAAGGCTACACCTTC
CASSLRAGAKGYTF
>-|-|TRBJ1-5|TRBV27
TGTGCCTCGGCCGGGGATAGAGGGCAGCCCCAGCATTTT
CASAGDRGQPQHF
>-|-|TRBJ1-6|TRBV20-1
TGCAGTGCTAGTTCGGCTACGGAGAATTCACCCCTCCACTTT
CSASSATENSPLHF
>-|TRBD1|TRBJ2-7|TRBV7-9
TGTGCCAGCAGCTTAAACAGGGGCTACGAGCAGTACTTC
CASSLNRGYEQYF
>-|TRBD2|TRBJ2-1|TRBV18
TGTGCCAGCTCCCCGGGACTATCTAACAATGAGCAGTTCTTC
CASSPGLSNNEQFF
>few|-|TRBJ1-1|TRBV20-1
TGCAGTGCTAACAGGGACACTGAAGCTTTCTTT
CSANRDTEAFF